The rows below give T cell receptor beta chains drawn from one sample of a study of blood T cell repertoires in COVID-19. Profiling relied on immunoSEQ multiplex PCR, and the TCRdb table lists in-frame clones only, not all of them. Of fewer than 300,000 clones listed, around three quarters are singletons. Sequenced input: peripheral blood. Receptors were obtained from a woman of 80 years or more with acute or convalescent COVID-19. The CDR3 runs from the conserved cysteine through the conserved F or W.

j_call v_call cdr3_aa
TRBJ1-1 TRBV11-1 CASSLGPPGTEAFF
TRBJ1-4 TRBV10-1 CASSAGSGEKLFF
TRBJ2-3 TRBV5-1 CASSPGLAGPTDTQYF
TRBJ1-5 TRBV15 CATSRDRGLQPQHF
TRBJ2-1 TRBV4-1 CASSPPTSSYNEQFF
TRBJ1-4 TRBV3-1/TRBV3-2 CASSLKQGRNEKLFF
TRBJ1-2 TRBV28 CASSRTGDYGYTF
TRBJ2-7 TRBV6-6 CASSRERPRDGRTYEQYF
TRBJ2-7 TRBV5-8 CASRMPNAYEQYF
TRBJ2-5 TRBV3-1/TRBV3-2 CASSQGLAGGFETQYF